This entry features one T cell receptor (beta chain) sequence. Germline assignment: CDR1 LNHDA and CDR2 SQIVND (reference sequence). The CDR3 extends over 16 amino acids. V lost 5 bases and J lost 0, with 16 bases in between. The data were obtained in a study of blood T cell repertoires in COVID-19. The data were produced by immunoSEQ multiplex PCR, yet TCRdb's version contains in-frame clones alone and is incomplete. The table shows roughly 260,000 clones, with around 90% occurring only once. The sample comprised peripheral blood. This sequence joins TRBV19 and TRBJ1-1; D call uncertain. This receptor was taken from a woman aged 50 to 60 who had recovered from COVID-19. CDR3 sequence reads: CASSLPLGRLNTEAFF. Written as DNA, the CDR3 is TGTGCCAGTAGTCTTCCCCTTGGCAGGCTGAACACTGAAGCTTTCTTT.